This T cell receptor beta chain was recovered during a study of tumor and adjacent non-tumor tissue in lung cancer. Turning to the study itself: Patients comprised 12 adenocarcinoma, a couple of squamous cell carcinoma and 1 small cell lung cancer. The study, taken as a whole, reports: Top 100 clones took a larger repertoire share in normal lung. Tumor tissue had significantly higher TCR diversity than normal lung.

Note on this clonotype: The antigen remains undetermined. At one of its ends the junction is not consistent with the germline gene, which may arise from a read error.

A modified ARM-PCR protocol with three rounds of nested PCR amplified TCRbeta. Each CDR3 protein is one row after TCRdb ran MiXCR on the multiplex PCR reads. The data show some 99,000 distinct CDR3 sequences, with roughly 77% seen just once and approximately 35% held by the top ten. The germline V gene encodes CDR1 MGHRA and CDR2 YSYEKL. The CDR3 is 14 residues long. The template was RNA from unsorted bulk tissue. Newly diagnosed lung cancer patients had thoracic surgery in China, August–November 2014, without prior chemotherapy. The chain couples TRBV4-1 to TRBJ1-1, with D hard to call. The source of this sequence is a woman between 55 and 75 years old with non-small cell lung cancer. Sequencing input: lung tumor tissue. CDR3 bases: TGCGCCAGCACCCAACCTATCATCCACAATGAAGCTTCCTTT. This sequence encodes CASTQPIIHNEASF.